Reported below is one T cell receptor (beta chain). The CDR3 spans 15 residues. Germline CDR1 KGHDR, CDR2 SFDVKD. Trimming took off 3 bases at V and 1 base at J, with 12 bases between the two ends. TCRdb's table, derived via immunoSEQ multiplex PCR, lists solely in-frame clones and lacks some. The sample contains 400,000 or so clones, roughly 87% of which appear only once. Participants' reported clinical history set cohort assignment. This record belongs to a study of blood T cell repertoires in COVID-19. This chain uses TRBV24-1 with TRBJ2-7; weak D call: TRBD1 (5 bases). The source of this sequence is a man between 18 and 35 years old who had recovered from COVID-19. Specimen: PBMCs or T cells enriched from blood (not recorded which). The chain's CDR3 is CATSDPRATSYEQYF. The CDR3 bases are TGTGCCACCAGTGATCCCAGGGCGACGTCCTACGAGCAGTACTTC.